This T cell receptor (beta chain) was identified in a study of human T cells and chemical hapten exposure. CDR1 is SGHTA, CDR2 FQGNSA, per germline. This CDR3 has 15 residues. V lost 5 bases and J 0 bases, leaving 13 bases between the germline ends. The time point here: patch test 2, 6 weeks after DPC sensitization. This sample's treatment: therapeutic diphenylcyclopropenone sensitization with weekly scalp DPC. TCRdb re-called the RACE reads through MiXCR, storing one row per CDR3 protein. The top ten clones hold approximately 3.5% of a sample with tens of thousands of distinct CDR3 sequences, 7.5% to 9.5% of them seen once. This clonotype was detected only a few times.

The chain has TRBV7-2 and TRBJ1-2; D is unclear. The source material was whole blood, sampled in connection with sensitization to the hapten diphenylcyclopropenone (DPC). The sequence was obtained from a woman in her forties or fifties with alopecia areata. Some clones in this sample may be carry-over from other donors' samples. The CDR3 DNA is TGTGCCAGCAGCCCCTCCGGGCCTTCTAACTATGGCTACACCTTC. This encodes CASSPSGPSNYGYTF.